Listed below are T cell receptor beta chains from one sample, sequenced in a study of T cell responses to AZD1222 COVID-19 vaccine. The method was immunoSEQ multiplex PCR; TCRdb's version includes in-frame clones alone and lacks a portion of them. The sample yields 200,000 or so clones, over 80% seen once. The specimen comprised peripheral blood, sampled on day 0 of AZD1222 vaccination. These receptors all come from an adult in good health. The CDR3 runs from the conserved cysteine through the conserved F or W. The D gene is left open where the match is weak. Rows give clone size only sometimes, using once, few, many, or a class for an expanded clone.

d_call: TRBD1; v_call: TRBV18; clone_size: NA; j_call: TRBJ1-3; cdr3_length: 16; cdr3_aa: CASSYWTGTLRNTIYF; cdr3_nt: TGTGCCAGCTCCTACTGGACAGGAACCTTGAGAAACACCATATATTTT
d_call: NA; v_call: TRBV6-5; clone_size: NA; j_call: TRBJ2-7; cdr3_length: 14; cdr3_aa: CASSRPGSQGEQYF; cdr3_nt: TGTGCCAGCAGCCGCCCCGGAAGCCAAGGCGAGCAGTACTTC
d_call: NA; v_call: TRBV10-1; clone_size: NA; j_call: TRBJ2-7; cdr3_length: 13; cdr3_aa: CASSEYPSYEQYF; cdr3_nt: TGCGCCAGCAGTGAGTACCCATCCTACGAGCAGTACTTC
d_call: NA; v_call: TRBV9; clone_size: once; j_call: TRBJ1-6; cdr3_length: 11; cdr3_aa: CASSFGEALHF; cdr3_nt: TGTGCCAGCAGTTTTGGGGAAGCCCTCCACTTT
d_call: TRBD1; v_call: TRBV19; clone_size: NA; j_call: TRBJ2-7; cdr3_length: 14; cdr3_aa: CASSMAGGKYEQYF; cdr3_nt: TGTGCCAGTAGTATGGCAGGGGGCAAGTACGAGCAGTACTTC
d_call: NA; v_call: TRBV7-9; clone_size: few; j_call: TRBJ1-2; cdr3_length: 15; cdr3_aa: CASSQDRSQKGGYTF; cdr3_nt: TGTGCCAGCAGCCAGGATCGGTCTCAAAAGGGTGGCTACACCTTC
d_call: NA; v_call: TRBV7-9; clone_size: NA; j_call: TRBJ1-1; cdr3_length: 13; cdr3_aa: CASTRVGGTEAFF; cdr3_nt: TGTGCCAGCACCCGAGTGGGGGGCACTGAAGCTTTCTTT
d_call: NA; v_call: TRBV6-5; clone_size: NA; j_call: TRBJ1-5; cdr3_length: 13; cdr3_aa: CASSYSNNQPQHF; cdr3_nt: TGTGCCAGCAGTTACTCGAACAATCAGCCCCAGCATTTT
d_call: NA; v_call: TRBV6-4; clone_size: once; j_call: TRBJ1-5; cdr3_length: 15; cdr3_aa: CASSPPERIGQPQHF; cdr3_nt: TGTGCCAGCTCCCCCCCCGAGCGAATTGGCCAGCCCCAGCATTTT
d_call: NA; v_call: TRBV10-3; clone_size: NA; j_call: TRBJ2-3; cdr3_length: 15; cdr3_aa: CAISGRSEITDTQYF; cdr3_nt: TGTGCCATCAGTGGTAGGTCAGAAATCACAGATACGCAGTATTTT